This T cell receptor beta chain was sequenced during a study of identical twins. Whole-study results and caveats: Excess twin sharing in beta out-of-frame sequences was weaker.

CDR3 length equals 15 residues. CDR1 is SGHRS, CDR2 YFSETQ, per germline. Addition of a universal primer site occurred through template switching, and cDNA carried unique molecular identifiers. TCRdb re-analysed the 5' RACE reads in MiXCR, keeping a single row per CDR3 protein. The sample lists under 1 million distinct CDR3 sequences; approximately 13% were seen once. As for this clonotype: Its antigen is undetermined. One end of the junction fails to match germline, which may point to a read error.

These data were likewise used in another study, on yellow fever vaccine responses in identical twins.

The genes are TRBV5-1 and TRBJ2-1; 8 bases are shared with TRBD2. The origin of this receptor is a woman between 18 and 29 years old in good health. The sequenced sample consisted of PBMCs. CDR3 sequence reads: CASSREAGGYHEQFF. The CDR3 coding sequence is TGCGCCAGCAGCCGCGAGGCGGGAGGCTACCATGAGCAGTTCTTC. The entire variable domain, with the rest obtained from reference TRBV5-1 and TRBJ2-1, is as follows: KAGVTQTPRYLIKTRGQQVTLSCSPISGHRSVSWYQQTPGQGLQFLFEYFSETQRNKGNFPGRFSGRQFSNSRSEMNVSTLELGDSALYLCASSREAGGYHEQFFGPGTRLTVL.